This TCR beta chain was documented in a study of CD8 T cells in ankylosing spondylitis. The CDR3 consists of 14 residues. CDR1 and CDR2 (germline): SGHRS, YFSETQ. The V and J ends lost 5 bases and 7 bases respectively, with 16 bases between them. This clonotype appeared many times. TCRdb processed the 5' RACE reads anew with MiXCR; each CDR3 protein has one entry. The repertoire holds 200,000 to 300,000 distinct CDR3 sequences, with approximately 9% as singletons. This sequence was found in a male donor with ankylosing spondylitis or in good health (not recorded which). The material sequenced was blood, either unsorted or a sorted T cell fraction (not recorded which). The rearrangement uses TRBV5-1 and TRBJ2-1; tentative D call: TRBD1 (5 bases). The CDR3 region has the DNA TGCGCCAGCAGAGACATAGGGGATTTGAATGAGCAGTTCTTC. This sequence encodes CASRDIGDLNEQFF.